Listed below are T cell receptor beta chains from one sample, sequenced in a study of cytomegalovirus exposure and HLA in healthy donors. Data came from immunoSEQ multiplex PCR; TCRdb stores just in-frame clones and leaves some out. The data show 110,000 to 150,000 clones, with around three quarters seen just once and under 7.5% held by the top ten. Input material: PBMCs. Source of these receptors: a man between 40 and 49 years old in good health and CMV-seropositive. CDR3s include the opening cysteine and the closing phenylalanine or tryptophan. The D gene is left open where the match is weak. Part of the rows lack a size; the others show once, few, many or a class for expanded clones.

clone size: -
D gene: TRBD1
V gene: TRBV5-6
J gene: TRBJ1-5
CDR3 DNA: TGTGCCAGCAGCTTTGACAGGGATCAGCCCCAGCATTTT
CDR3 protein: CASSFDRDQPQHF

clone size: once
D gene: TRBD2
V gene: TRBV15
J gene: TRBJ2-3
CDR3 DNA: TGTGCCACCAGCAGACTGGGGCGGGGGGGGTCGACAGATACGCAGTATTTT
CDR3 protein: CATSRLGRGGSTDTQYF

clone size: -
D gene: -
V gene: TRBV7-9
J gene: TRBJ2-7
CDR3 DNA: TGTGCCAGCAGCTTACAAGGACAGTCCTACGAGCAGTACTTC
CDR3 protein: CASSLQGQSYEQYF

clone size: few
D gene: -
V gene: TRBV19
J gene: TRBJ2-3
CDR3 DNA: TGTGCCAGTAGTATTGGGCCCACGGGACTTGCGTGGGATACGCAGTATTTT
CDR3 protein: CASSIGPTGLAWDTQYF

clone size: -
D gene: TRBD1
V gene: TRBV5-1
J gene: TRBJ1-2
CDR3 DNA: TGCGCCAGCAGAACCGGGACAGGGACCTATGGCTACACCTTC
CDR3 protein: CASRTGTGTYGYTF

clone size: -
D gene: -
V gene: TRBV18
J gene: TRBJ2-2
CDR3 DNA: TGTGCCAGCTCACCACTACAGAACACCGGGGAGCTGTTTTTT
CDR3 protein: CASSPLQNTGELFF

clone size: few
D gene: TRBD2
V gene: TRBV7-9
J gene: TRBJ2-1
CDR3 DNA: TGTGCCAGCAGCTCTTCGAGGACTAGCCCGTTCAATGAGCAGTTCTTC
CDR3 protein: CASSSSRTSPFNEQFF

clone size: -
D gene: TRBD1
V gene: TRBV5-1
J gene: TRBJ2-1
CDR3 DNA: TGCGCCAGCAGCTTCCAGGGGGCAGGGAGAGGTAACAATGAGCAGTTCTTC
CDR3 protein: CASSFQGAGRGNNEQFF

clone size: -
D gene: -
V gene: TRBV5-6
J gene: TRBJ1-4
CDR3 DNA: TGTGCCAGCGGGGGCGCAGGGAGTAGCAAAGAAAAACTGTTTTTT
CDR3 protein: CASGGAGSSKEKLFF

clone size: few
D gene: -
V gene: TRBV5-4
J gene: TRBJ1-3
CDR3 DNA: TGTGCCAGCAGCTTAGGGGCAGTCTCTGGAAACACCATATATTTT
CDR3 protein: CASSLGAVSGNTIYF

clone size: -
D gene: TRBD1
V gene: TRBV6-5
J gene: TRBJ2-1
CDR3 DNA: TGTGCCAGCAGTCTGACAGGGATAATTTACAATGAGCAGTTCTTC
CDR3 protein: CASSLTGIIYNEQFF

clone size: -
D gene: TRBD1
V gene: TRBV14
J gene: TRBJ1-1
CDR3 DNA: TGTGCCAGCAGCCCAACATGGGGACAGGGGGGAAGGAACACTGAAGCTTTCTTT
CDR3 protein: CASSPTWGQGGRNTEAFF

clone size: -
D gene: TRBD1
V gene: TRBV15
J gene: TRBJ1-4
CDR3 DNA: TGTGCCACCACCTCGGGACAGGGTGGTGAAAAACTGTTTTTT
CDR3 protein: CATTSGQGGEKLFF

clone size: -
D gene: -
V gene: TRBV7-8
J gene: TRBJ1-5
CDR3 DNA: TGTGCCAGCAGCTTAGAGGGGTATCAGCCCCAGCATTTT
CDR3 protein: CASSLEGYQPQHF

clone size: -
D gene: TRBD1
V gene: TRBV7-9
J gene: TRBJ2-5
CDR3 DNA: TGTGCCAGCAGCTTAGGTGACAGGGGGCGGGCAGAGACCCAGTACTTC
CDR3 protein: CASSLGDRGRAETQYF

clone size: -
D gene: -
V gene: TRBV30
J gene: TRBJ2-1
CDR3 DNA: TGTGCCTGGAGTAAGGGGGAGGGCCCGTACAATGAGCAGTTCTTC
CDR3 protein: CAWSKGEGPYNEQFF

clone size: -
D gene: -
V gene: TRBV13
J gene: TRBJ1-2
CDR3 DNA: TGTGCCAGCAGCCAAAAACCGGGACAAACCTATGGCTACACCTTC
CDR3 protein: CASSQKPGQTYGYTF

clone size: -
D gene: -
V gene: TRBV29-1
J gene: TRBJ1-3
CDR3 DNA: TGCAGCGTTGAGGCGTGGGGGGTCCTCGGAAACACCATATATTTT
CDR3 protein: CSVEAWGVLGNTIYF

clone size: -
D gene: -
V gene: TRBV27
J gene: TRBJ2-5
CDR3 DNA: TGTGCCAGCAGTTTACACCATCGGTCAGAGACCCAGTACTTC
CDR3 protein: CASSLHHRSETQYF

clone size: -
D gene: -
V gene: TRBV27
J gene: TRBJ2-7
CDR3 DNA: TGTGCCAGCAGTTTTAGGGGGAGTCCCTCCTACGAGCAGTACTTC
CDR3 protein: CASSFRGSPSYEQYF

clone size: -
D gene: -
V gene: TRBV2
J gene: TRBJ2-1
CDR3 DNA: TGTGCCAGCAGTGGTCAACTAGCCGGGAATGAGCAGTTCTTC
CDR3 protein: CASSGQLAGNEQFF

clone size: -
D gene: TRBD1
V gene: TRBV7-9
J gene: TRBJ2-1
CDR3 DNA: TGTGCCAGCAGCCGCCTCCGGGACAGGGCGGTCAATGAGCAGTTCTTC
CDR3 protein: CASSRLRDRAVNEQFF

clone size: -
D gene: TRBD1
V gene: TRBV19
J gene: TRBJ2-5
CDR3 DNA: TGTGCCACCGGGACAGCCAAAGAGACCCAGTACTTC
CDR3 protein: CATGTAKETQYF

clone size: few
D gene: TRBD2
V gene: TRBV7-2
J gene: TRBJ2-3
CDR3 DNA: TGTGCCAGCAGGGAACCGGGACTAAGCACAGATACGCAGTATTTT
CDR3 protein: CASREPGLSTDTQYF

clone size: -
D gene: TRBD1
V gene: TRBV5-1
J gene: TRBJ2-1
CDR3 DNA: TGCGCCAGCAGGTTGGGGCAGGGGGCGGGTGAGCAGTTCTTC
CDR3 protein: CASRLGQGAGEQFF

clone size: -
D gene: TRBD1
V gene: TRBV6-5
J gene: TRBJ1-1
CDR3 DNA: TGTGCCATCAACAGGGGTGGTGGCACTGAAGCTTTCTTT
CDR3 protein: CAINRGGGTEAFF

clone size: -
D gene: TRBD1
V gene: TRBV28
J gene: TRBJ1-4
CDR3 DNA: TGTGCCAGCAGCCTTAGACAGGGGGCGCGAGGAGGTGAAAAACTGTTTTTT
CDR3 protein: CASSLRQGARGGEKLFF

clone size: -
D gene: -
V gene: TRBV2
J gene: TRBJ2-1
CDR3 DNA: TGTGCCAGCAGTTCACGGGGAAGGTACAATGAGCAGTTCTTC
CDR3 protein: CASSSRGRYNEQFF

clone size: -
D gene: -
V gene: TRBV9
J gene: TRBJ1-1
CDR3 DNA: TGTGCCAGCAGCTCGCGGGAGGGGGTGAACACTGAAGCTTTCTTT
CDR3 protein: CASSSREGVNTEAFF

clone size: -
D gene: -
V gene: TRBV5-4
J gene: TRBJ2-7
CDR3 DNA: TGTGCCAGCAGCCTGGGGGGCGGGATCACCTACGAGCAGTACTTC
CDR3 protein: CASSLGGGITYEQYF

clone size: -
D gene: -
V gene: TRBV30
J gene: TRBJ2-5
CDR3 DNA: TGTGCCTTGACAGGGGCGGGAGCCCAGTACTTC
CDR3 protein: CALTGAGAQYF

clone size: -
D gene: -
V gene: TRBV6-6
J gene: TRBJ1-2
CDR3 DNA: TGTGCCAGCAGGCCATTCGCCGGGATCTCTAACTATGGCTACACCTTC
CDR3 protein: CASRPFAGISNYGYTF

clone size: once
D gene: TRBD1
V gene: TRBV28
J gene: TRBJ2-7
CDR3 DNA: TGTGCCAGCACCCCGGGACAGAGATCCTACGAGCAGTACTTC
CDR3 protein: CASTPGQRSYEQYF

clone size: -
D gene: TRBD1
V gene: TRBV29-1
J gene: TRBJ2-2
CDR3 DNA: TGCAGCGTTGAGATGCTCCGGGACAGCGAACGGAGAGGGGAGCTGTTTTTT
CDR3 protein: CSVEMLRDSERRGELFF

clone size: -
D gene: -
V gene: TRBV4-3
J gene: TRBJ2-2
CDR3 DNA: TGCGCCAGCAGCCTTCTCCGGAACACCGGGGAGCTGTTTTTT
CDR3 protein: CASSLLRNTGELFF

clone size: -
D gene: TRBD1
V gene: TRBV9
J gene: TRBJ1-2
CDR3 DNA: TGTGCCAGCAGCGTGGGGACAGGGGGGGTCTATGGCTACACCTTC
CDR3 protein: CASSVGTGGVYGYTF

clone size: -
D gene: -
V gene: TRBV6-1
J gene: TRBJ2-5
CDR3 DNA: TGTGCCAGCAGTGAAGGGCTACTGGGGGCTTCGGAGACCCAGTACTTC
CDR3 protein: CASSEGLLGASETQYF